This entry features one T cell receptor (beta chain) sequence. Its matching antigen is unknown. Included in the TCR beta cDNA libraries were unique molecular identifiers. One entry per CDR3 protein results from TCRdb running MiXCR on the PCR reads. The sample includes 180,000 or so distinct CDR3 sequences, approximately 30% of them seen just once. This entry belongs to a study of post-analysis software for immune sequencing data. Whole-study findings and limits: Significantly decreased normalized Chao1 diversity was recorded for multiple sclerosis patients relative to controls. With F measure, samples from one preparation batch clustered together strongly. Relative to controls, patients had 4 or 5 TRBV segments at higher frequency, with TRBV5-6, TRBV5-1 and TRBV20-1 among these.

V dropped 4 bases and J dropped 7; count of bases not matched to a gene: 8. CDR1 is SEHNR, CDR2 FQNEAQ, per germline (reference sequence). This CDR3 is built from 14 residues. The sequencing input was blood. The sequence was collected from a girl aged 2-17 years with multiple sclerosis. The rearrangement joins TRBV7-9 to TRBJ1-1; TRBD1 agrees at 8 bases. This CDR3 reads CASSSSDRGVEAFF. The CDR3, as DNA: TGTGCCAGCAGCTCATCTGACAGGGGCGTTGAAGCTTTCTTT.